The rows below give T cell receptor beta chains drawn from one sample of a study of blood T cell repertoires in COVID-19. The repertoire was sequenced with immunoSEQ multiplex PCR; TCRdb's copy has only in-frame clones and lacks some. The sample lists some 260,000 clones; approximately 90% were seen once. The sequencing sample was made of PBMCs or T cells enriched from blood (not recorded which). These TCRs come from a man aged 35-49 years who had recovered from COVID-19. CDR3s include the opening cysteine and the closing phenylalanine or tryptophan. The order of the fields is clone size, D gene, J gene, V gene, CDR3 protein, CDR3 DNA. The D gene is left open where the match is weak. Not every row has a clone size; where given, it reads once, few, many or a size class.

size: -; D: -; J: TRBJ1-1; V: TRBV6-6; CDR3: CASSSYGLRATEAFF; DNA: TGTGCCAGCAGTTCTTATGGACTTCGGGCCACTGAAGCTTTCTTT
size: -; D: TRBD2; J: TRBJ2-1; V: TRBV7-3; CDR3: CASSPGLTGGGEQFF; DNA: TGTGCCAGCAGCCCAGGACTCACGGGAGGGGGTGAGCAGTTCTTC
size: -; D: -; J: TRBJ2-7; V: TRBV28; CDR3: CASSWQVRSTSYEQYF; DNA: TGTGCCAGCAGTTGGCAGGTCAGGTCCACCTCCTACGAGCAGTACTTC
size: -; D: -; J: TRBJ2-7; V: TRBV9; CDR3: CASSVGGGFEQYF; DNA: TGTGCCAGCAGCGTGGGAGGGGGATTCGAGCAGTACTTC
size: -; D: TRBD1; J: TRBJ2-5; V: TRBV5-8; CDR3: CASSPRGSTLETQYF; DNA: TGTGCCAGCAGCCCCAGGGGGAGTACGTTAGAGACCCAGTACTTC
size: -; D: -; J: TRBJ2-1; V: TRBV4-2; CDR3: CASSQLATGEQLF; DNA: TGTGCCAGCAGCCAGTTGGCGACTGGTGAGCAGCTCTTC
size: -; D: TRBD2; J: TRBJ2-5; V: TRBV27; CDR3: CASSTRLAGGPAKETQYF; DNA: TGTGCCAGCAGTACTCGACTAGCGGGGGGCCCCGCAAAAGAGACCCAGTACTTC
size: once; D: TRBD1; J: TRBJ2-1; V: TRBV29-1; CDR3: CSAQMSTGYNEQFF; DNA: TGCAGCGCCCAGATGTCGACAGGGTACAATGAGCAGTTCTTC
size: once; D: TRBD2; J: TRBJ2-7; V: TRBV5-5; CDR3: CASSLSETSGRAEGYEQYF; DNA: TGTGCCAGCAGCTTGTCGGAGACTAGCGGGAGGGCAGAGGGATACGAGCAGTACTTC
size: once; D: TRBD1; J: TRBJ2-1; V: TRBV27; CDR3: CASSFSLSGTGRNEQFF; DNA: TGTGCCAGCAGTTTTAGTTTAAGCGGGACAGGGAGAAATGAGCAGTTCTTC
size: -; D: TRBD2; J: TRBJ2-2; V: TRBV19; CDR3: CASSLAGGILRTGELFF; DNA: TGTGCCAGTAGTCTAGCGGGAGGGATCTTGCGCACCGGGGAGCTGTTTTTT
size: -; D: -; J: TRBJ2-7; V: TRBV6-2/TRBV6-3; CDR3: CASSYGGLYEQYF; DNA: TGTGCCAGCAGTTATGGCGGCCTGTACGAGCAGTACTTC
size: -; D: -; J: TRBJ2-7; V: TRBV18; CDR3: CASSPAPVDYEQYF; DNA: TGTGCCAGCTCACCAGCCCCGGTAGACTACGAGCAGTACTTC
size: -; D: -; J: TRBJ2-1; V: TRBV28; CDR3: CASSLSSVYNEQFF; DNA: TGTGCCAGCAGTCTTTCTAGCGTTTACAATGAGCAGTTCTTC
size: -; D: TRBD1; J: TRBJ2-3; V: TRBV4-2; CDR3: CASSPTTGTGSDTQYF; DNA: TGTGCCAGCAGCCCTACCACAGGGACAGGGTCAGATACGCAGTATTTT
size: once; D: TRBD1; J: TRBJ1-5; V: TRBV7-8; CDR3: CASSSSGTENQPQHF; DNA: TGTGCCAGCAGCAGCTCCGGGACAGAAAATCAGCCCCAGCATTTT
size: -; D: TRBD2; J: TRBJ2-1; V: TRBV7-9; CDR3: CASSLESGGYNEQFF; DNA: TGTGCCAGCAGCTTAGAAAGCGGGGGATACAATGAGCAGTTCTTC
size: once; D: TRBD1; J: TRBJ1-5; V: TRBV19; CDR3: CASTRGTGRNNQPQHF; DNA: TGTGCCAGTACCCGCGGGACAGGACGAAACAATCAGCCCCAGCATTTT
size: -; D: TRBD1; J: TRBJ1-5; V: TRBV5-1; CDR3: CASSLTGGSNIQSQHF; DNA: TGCGCCAGCAGCTTGACAGGGGGTAGCAATATACAGTCCCAGCATTTT
size: -; D: -; J: TRBJ1-2; V: TRBV28; CDR3: CASGRQERNGYTF; DNA: TGTGCCAGCGGTCGACAGGAGAGAAATGGCTACACCTTC
size: -; D: -; J: TRBJ2-1; V: TRBV19; CDR3: CASKNRGWYENEQFF; DNA: TGTGCCAGTAAGAATCGGGGGTGGTATGAGAATGAGCAGTTCTTC
size: -; D: -; J: TRBJ1-6; V: TRBV14; CDR3: CASSQDSRGNSPLHF; DNA: TGTGCCAGCAGCCAAGATAGCAGGGGAAATTCACCCCTCCACTTT
size: -; D: TRBD1; J: TRBJ2-7; V: TRBV6-5; CDR3: CASSLGQGAYEQYF; DNA: TGTGCCAGCAGTCTAGGACAGGGGGCTTACGAGCAGTACTTC
size: -; D: -; J: TRBJ2-5; V: TRBV15; CDR3: CATSREGLLETQYF; DNA: TGTGCCACCAGCAGAGAGGGACTCCTGGAGACCCAGTACTTC
size: -; D: -; J: TRBJ1-1; V: TRBV18; CDR3: CASSPPSGIEAFF; DNA: TGTGCCAGCTCACCACCCAGCGGGATTGAAGCTTTCTTT
size: -; D: TRBD2; J: TRBJ2-5; V: TRBV9; CDR3: CASSVDAGGVEETQYF; DNA: TGTGCCAGCAGCGTAGACGCGGGAGGAGTCGAAGAGACCCAGTACTTC
size: -; D: -; J: TRBJ2-5; V: TRBV19; CDR3: CASSISGAETQYF; DNA: TGTGCCAGTAGTATATCAGGGGCAGAGACCCAGTACTTC
size: -; D: TRBD2; J: TRBJ2-3; V: TRBV11-2; CDR3: CASSRAIAGGGDTQYF; DNA: TGTGCCAGCAGCCGGGCTATTGCGGGAGGGGGAGATACGCAGTATTTT
size: -; D: -; J: TRBJ2-1; V: TRBV7-2; CDR3: CASSPREPENEQFF; DNA: TGTGCCAGCAGCCCACGGGAGCCCGAGAATGAGCAGTTCTTC
size: -; D: TRBD1; J: TRBJ2-7; V: TRBV5-5; CDR3: CASSLLTGGSYEQYF; DNA: TGTGCCAGCAGCTTGCTTACAGGGGGTTCCTACGAGCAGTACTTC
size: -; D: TRBD1; J: TRBJ1-5; V: TRBV4-1; CDR3: CASSQDRGVGQPQHF; DNA: TGCGCCAGCAGCCAAGACAGGGGGGTCGGCCAGCCCCAGCATTTT
size: once; D: TRBD1; J: TRBJ2-7; V: TRBV27; CDR3: CASRTGAYEQYF; DNA: TGTGCCAGCCGGACAGGGGCCTACGAGCAGTACTTC
size: once; D: TRBD2; J: TRBJ2-7; V: TRBV3-1/TRBV3-2; CDR3: CASSQWRETSKEQYF; DNA: TGTGCCAGCAGCCAATGGCGGGAGACCTCCAAGGAGCAGTACTTC
size: few; D: TRBD2; J: TRBJ2-1; V: TRBV19; CDR3: CASSITAGGSYNEQFF; DNA: TGTGCCAGTAGTATTACGGCGGGGGGGTCCTACAATGAGCAGTTCTTC
size: once; D: TRBD1; J: TRBJ2-7; V: TRBV5-8; CDR3: CASSSGTGGFFWIYEQYF; DNA: TGTGCCAGCAGTTCGGGGACAGGGGGCTTCTTTTGGATCTACGAGCAGTACTTC
size: few; D: TRBD1; J: TRBJ2-3; V: TRBV19; CDR3: CASSQGQGRTDTQYF; DNA: TGTGCCAGTAGTCAGGGACAGGGCCGGACAGATACGCAGTATTTT
size: -; D: -; J: TRBJ2-7; V: TRBV27; CDR3: CASILRVGNYEQYF; DNA: TGTGCCAGCATTCTCAGGGTGGGTAACTACGAGCAGTACTTC
size: -; D: TRBD1; J: TRBJ1-1; V: TRBV11-2; CDR3: CASSLALSDRVGTEAFF; DNA: TGTGCCAGCAGCTTAGCCCTCTCGGACAGGGTTGGCACTGAAGCTTTCTTT
size: -; D: -; J: TRBJ2-5; V: TRBV27; CDR3: CASSSSSSQETQYF; DNA: TGTGCCAGCAGTTCCAGTTCCAGCCAAGAGACCCAGTACTTC
size: -; D: TRBD1; J: TRBJ2-1; V: TRBV7-9; CDR3: CASSSGQWSQFF; DNA: TGTGCCAGCAGCTCGGGACAGTGGTCGCAGTTCTTC
size: -; D: -; J: TRBJ2-1; V: TRBV4-1; CDR3: CASSHRLDSTSNEQFF; DNA: TGCGCCAGCAGCCACAGACTAGACTCTACGTCCAATGAGCAGTTCTTC
size: -; D: TRBD1; J: TRBJ1-2; V: TRBV2; CDR3: CASSEGQGLRGYTF; DNA: TGTGCCAGCAGTGAGGGACAGGGCCTAAGAGGCTACACCTTC
size: -; D: TRBD1; J: TRBJ1-6; V: TRBV18; CDR3: CASSPGQGDSPLHF; DNA: TGTGCCAGCTCACCCGGACAGGGGGACTCACCCCTCCACTTT
size: -; D: -; J: TRBJ2-2; V: TRBV30; CDR3: CAWQQGLSTGELFF; DNA: TGTGCCTGGCAGCAGGGGTTGAGCACCGGGGAGCTGTTTTTT
size: -; D: -; J: TRBJ1-1; V: TRBV7-9; CDR3: CASSLDSYEAFF; DNA: TGTGCCAGCAGCTTAGACAGCTATGAAGCTTTCTTT
size: -; D: TRBD1; J: TRBJ1-1; V: TRBV20-1; CDR3: CSASRTGVVEAFF; DNA: TGCAGTGCTAGTCGGACAGGGGTGGTAGAAGCTTTCTTT
size: once; D: -; J: TRBJ2-2; V: TRBV5-1; CDR3: CASSLDGGDTGELFF; DNA: TGCGCCAGCAGCTTGGATGGGGGCGACACCGGGGAGCTGTTTTTT
size: -; D: TRBD2; J: TRBJ2-5; V: TRBV6-5; CDR3: CASRRTSGNQETQYF; DNA: TGTGCCAGCAGGAGGACTAGCGGGAACCAAGAGACCCAGTACTTC
size: -; D: -; J: TRBJ1-2; V: TRBV6-2/TRBV6-3; CDR3: CASSYVAEIYGYTF; DNA: TGTGCCAGCAGTTACGTGGCGGAAATTTATGGCTACACCTTC
size: -; D: TRBD1; J: TRBJ1-2; V: TRBV5-6; CDR3: CASKVPGTGYGYTF; DNA: TGTGCCAGCAAGGTCCCCGGGACAGGCTATGGCTACACCTTC